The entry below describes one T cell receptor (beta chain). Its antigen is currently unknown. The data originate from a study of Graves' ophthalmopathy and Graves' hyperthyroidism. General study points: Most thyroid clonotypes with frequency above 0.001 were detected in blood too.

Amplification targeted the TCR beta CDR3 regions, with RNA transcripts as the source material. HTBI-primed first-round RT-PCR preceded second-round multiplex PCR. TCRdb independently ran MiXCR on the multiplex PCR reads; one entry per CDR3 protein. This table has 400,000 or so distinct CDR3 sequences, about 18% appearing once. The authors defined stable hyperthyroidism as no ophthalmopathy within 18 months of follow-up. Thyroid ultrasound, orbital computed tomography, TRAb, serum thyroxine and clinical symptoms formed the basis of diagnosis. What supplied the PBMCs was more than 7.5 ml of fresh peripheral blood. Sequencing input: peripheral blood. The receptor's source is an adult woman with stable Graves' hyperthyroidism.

The CDR3 region has the DNA TGCGCCAGCAGCCAAAGGACTAGCGGGATATACGAGCAGTACTTC. Translation gives CASSQRTSGIYEQYF. The V call is TRBV4-1, the J call TRBJ2-7, with 12 positions matching TRBD2. This CDR3 contains 15 residues. The V and J ends lost 2 bases and 4 bases, in that order; junction bases with no gene match: 3. Germline assignment: CDR1 MGHRA and CDR2 YSYEKL.